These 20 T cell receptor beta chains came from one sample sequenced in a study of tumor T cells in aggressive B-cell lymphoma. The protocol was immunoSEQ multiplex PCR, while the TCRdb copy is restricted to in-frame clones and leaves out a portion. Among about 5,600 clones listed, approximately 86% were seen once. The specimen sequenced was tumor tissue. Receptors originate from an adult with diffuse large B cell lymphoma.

CDR3 nucleotides: TGCGCCAGCAGCCCCTCTGGGGAGCGCCTCGATCAGCCCCAGCATTTT. Protein: CASSPSGERLDQPQHF. The chain carries TRBV5-1 and TRBJ1-5; D uncertain. Per germline, CDR1 SGHRS and CDR2 YFSETQ. The CDR3 is 16 residues long. V was shortened by 4 bases and J by 5 bases, with 19 bases between the two germline ends.

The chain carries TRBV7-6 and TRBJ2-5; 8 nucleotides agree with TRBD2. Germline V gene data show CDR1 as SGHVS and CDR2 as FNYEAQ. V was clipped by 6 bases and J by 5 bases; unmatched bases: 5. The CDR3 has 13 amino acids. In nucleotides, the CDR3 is TGTGCCAGCAGAAGCGGGGGCGGGGAGACCCAGTACTTC. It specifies CASRSGGGETQYF.

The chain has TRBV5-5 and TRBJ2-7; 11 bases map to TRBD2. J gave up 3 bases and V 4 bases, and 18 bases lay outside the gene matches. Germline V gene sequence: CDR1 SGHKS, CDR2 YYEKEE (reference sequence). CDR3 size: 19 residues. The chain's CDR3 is CASSASLAGGHTYYYEQYF. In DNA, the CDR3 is TGTGCCAGCAGCGCATCCCTAGCGGGAGGACATACATACTACTACGAGCAGTACTTC.

The DNA for the CDR3 is TGTGCCAGCAGTGAACTAGCGGGAGCCCGCTCCTACAATGAGCAGTTCTTC. As protein: CASSELAGARSYNEQFF. This sequence joins TRBV6-1 and TRBJ2-1; 10 nucleotides match TRBD2. J was trimmed by 0 bases and V by 2 bases; bases with no gene match: 4. This CDR3 contains 17 residues. The germline V gene encodes CDR1 MNHNS and CDR2 SASEGT.

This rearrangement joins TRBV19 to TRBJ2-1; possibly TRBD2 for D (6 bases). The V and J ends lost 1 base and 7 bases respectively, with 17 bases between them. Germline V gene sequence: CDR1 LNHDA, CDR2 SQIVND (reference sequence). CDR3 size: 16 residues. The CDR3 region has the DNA TGTGCCAGTAGTATAGCGGGAGCACGGTCATATAATGAGCAGTTCTTC. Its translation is CASSIAGARSYNEQFF.

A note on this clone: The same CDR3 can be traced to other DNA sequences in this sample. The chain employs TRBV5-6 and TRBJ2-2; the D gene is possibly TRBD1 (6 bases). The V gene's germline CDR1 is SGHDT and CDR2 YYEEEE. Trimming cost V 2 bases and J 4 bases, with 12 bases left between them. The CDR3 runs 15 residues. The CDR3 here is CASSLPGAGTGELFF. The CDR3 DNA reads TGTGCCAGCAGCTTACCAGGGGCAGGCACCGGGGAGCTGTTTTTT.

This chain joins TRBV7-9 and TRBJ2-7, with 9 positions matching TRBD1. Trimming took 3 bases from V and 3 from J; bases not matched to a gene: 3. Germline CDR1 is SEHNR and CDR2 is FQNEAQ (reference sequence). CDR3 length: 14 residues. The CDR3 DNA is TGTGCCAGCAGCTTCGGGACAGGGAGCTACGAGCAGTACTTC. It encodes CASSFGTGSYEQYF.

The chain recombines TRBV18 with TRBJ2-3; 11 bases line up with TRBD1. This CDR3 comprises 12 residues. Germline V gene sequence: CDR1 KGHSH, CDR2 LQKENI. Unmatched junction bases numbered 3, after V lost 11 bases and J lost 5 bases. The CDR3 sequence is CAGQGAQDTQYF. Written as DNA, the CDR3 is TGTGCCGGACAGGGGGCGCAAGATACGCAGTATTTT.

Written as DNA, the CDR3 is TGTGCCAGCAGTGTGTCGACTCGCACTGAAGCTTTCTTT. This encodes CASSVSTRTEAFF. The chain couples TRBV6-4 to TRBJ1-1; D is ambiguous. Trimming pared 4 bases from V and 4 bases from J, leaving 10 bases between. The CDR3 loop spans 13 amino acids. The germline V gene has CDR1 MRHNA and CDR2 SNTAGT.

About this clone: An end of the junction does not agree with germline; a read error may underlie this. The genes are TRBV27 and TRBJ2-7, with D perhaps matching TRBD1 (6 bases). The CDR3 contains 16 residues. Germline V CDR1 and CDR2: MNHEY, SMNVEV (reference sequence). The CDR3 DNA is TGTGCCGGCAGTTCCAAGCGCATAACAGGGTCCTACGAGCAGTACTTC. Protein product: CAGSSKRITGSYEQYF.

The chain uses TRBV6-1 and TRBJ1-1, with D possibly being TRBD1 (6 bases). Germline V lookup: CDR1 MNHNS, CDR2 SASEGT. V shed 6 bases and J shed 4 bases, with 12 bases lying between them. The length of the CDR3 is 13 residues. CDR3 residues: CASRQGPGTEAFF. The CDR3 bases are TGTGCCAGCAGACAGGGTCCCGGCACTGAAGCTTTCTTT.

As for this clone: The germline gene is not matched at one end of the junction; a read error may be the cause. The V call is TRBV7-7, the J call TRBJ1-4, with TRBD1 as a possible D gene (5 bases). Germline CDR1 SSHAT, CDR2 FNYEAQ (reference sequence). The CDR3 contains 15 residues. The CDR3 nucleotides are TGTGCTAGCAGCTCCAGGAGGGGAGCTAATGAAAAACTGTTTTTT. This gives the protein CASSSRRGANEKLFF.

CDR3 in DNA: TGTGCCAGCAGTGATTTAGCGGGGGGCACAGATACGCAGTATTTT. As protein: CASSDLAGGTDTQYF. The chain carries TRBV6-4 and TRBJ2-3; 9 bases map to TRBD2. Germline V gives CDR1 MRHNA, CDR2 SNTAGT. With 3 bases clipped from V and 1 base from J, the junction kept 2 bases outside the gene matches. There are 15 residues in the CDR3.

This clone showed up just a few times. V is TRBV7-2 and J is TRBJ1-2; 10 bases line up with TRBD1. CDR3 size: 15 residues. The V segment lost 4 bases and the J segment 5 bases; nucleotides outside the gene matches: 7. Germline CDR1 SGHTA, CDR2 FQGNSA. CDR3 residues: CASSYGQGEVYGYTF. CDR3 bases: TGTGCCAGCAGCTACGGACAGGGGGAAGTGTATGGCTACACCTTC.

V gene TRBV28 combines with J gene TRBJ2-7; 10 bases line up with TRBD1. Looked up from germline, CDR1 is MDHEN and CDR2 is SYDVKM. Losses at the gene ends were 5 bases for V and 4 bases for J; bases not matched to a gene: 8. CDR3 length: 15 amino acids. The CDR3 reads CASSVPGQGTYEQYF. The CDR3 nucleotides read TGTGCCAGCAGTGTCCCGGGACAGGGGACGTACGAGCAGTACTTC. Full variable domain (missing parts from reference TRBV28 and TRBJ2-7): DVKVTQSSRYLVKRTGEKVFLECVQDMDHENMFWYRQDPGLGLRLIYFSYDVKMKEKGDIPEGYSVSREKKERFSLILESASTNQTSMYLCASSVPGQGTYEQYFGPGTRLTVT.

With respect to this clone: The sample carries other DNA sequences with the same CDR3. This CDR3 reads CASSYGRRTYEQYF. As DNA, the CDR3 is TGTGCCAGCAGTTACGGGAGACGCACCTACGAGCAGTACTTC. The V call is TRBV6-5, the J call TRBJ2-7, with D possibly matching TRBD2 (5 bases). Trimming removed 2 bases at V and 2 bases at J, with 10 bases between. The CDR3 has 14 residues. The germline V gene encodes CDR1 MNHEY and CDR2 SVGAGI.

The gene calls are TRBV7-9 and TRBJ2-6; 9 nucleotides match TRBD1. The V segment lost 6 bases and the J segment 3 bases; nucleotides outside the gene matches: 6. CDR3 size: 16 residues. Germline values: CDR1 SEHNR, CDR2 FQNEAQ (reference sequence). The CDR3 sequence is CASRGQGFYGANVLTF. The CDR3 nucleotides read TGTGCCAGCAGGGGACAGGGATTTTATGGGGCCAACGTCCTGACTTTC.

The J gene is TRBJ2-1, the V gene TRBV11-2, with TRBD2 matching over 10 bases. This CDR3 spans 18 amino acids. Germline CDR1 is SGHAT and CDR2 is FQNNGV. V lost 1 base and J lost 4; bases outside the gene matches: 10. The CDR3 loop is CASSLGITLAGGYNEQFF. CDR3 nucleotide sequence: TGTGCCAGCAGCTTAGGTATCACTTTAGCGGGAGGATACAATGAGCAGTTCTTC.

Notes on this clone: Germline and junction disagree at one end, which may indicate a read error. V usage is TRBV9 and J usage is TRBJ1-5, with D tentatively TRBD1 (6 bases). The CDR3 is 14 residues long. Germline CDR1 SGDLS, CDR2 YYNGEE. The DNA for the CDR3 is TGTGCCAGCAGCGTAGCAGGGGACTATCAGCTCCAGCATTTT. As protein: CASSVAGDYQLQHF.

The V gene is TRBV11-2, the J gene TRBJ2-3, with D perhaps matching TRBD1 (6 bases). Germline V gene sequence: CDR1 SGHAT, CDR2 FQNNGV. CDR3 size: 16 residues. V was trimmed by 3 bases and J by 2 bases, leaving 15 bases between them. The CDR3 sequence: CASSFAHRVTTDTQYF. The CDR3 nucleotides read TGTGCCAGCAGCTTTGCGCACAGGGTTACCACAGATACGCAGTATTTT.